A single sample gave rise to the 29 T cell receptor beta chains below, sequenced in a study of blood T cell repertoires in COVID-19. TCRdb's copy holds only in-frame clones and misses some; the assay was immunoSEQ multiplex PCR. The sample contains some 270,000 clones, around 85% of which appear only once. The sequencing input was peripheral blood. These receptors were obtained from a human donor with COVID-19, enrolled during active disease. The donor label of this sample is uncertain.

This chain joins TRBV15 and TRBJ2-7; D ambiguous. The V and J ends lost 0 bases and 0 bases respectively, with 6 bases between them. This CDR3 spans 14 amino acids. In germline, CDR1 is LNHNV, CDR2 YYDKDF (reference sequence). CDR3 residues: CATSRDPSSYEQYF. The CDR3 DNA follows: TGTGCCACCAGCAGAGATCCTTCCTCCTACGAGCAGTACTTC.

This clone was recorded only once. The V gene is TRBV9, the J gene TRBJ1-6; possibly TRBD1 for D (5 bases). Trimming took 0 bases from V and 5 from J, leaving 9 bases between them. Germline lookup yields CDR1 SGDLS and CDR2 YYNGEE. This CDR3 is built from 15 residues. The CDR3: CASSVAIGDNSPLHF. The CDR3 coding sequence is TGTGCCAGCAGCGTAGCTATAGGGGATAATTCACCCCTCCACTTT.

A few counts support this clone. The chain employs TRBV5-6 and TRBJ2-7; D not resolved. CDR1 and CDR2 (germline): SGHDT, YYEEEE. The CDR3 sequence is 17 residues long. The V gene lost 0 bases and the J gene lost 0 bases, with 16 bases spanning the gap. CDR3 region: CASSLGYSRLSSYEQYF. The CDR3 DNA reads TGTGCCAGCAGCTTGGGCTACAGCCGGCTAAGCTCCTACGAGCAGTACTTC.

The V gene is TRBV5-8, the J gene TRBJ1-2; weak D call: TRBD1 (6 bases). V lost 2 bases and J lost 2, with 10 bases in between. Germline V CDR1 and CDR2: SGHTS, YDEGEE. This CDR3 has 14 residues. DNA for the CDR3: TGTGCCAGCAGCTTACAGGGCGCCAACTATGGCTACACCTTC. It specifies CASSLQGANYGYTF.

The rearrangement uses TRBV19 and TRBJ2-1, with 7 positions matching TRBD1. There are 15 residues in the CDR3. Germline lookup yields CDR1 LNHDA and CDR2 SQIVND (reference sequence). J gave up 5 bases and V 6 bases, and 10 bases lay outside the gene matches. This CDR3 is CASSKFRGYDNEQFF. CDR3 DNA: TGTGCCAGTAGCAAATTCAGGGGGTATGACAATGAGCAGTTCTTC.

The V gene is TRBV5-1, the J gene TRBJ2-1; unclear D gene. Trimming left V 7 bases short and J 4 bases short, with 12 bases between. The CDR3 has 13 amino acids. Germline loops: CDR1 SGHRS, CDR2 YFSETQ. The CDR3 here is CASAAIPYNEQFF. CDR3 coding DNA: TGCGCCAGCGCGGCTATACCTTACAATGAGCAGTTCTTC. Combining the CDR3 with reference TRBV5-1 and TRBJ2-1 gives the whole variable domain KAGVTQTPRYLIKTRGQQVTLSCSPISGHRSVSWYQQTPGQGLQFLFEYFSETQRNKGNFPGRFSGRQFSNSRSEMNVSTLELGDSALYLCASAAIPYNEQFFGPGTRLTVL.

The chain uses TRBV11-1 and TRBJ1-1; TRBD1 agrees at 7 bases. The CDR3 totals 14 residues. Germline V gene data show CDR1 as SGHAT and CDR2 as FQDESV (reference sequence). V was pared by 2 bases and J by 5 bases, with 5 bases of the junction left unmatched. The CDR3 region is CASSLSGQRTEAFF. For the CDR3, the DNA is TGTGCCAGCAGCTTATCGGGACAGCGGACTGAAGCTTTCTTT.

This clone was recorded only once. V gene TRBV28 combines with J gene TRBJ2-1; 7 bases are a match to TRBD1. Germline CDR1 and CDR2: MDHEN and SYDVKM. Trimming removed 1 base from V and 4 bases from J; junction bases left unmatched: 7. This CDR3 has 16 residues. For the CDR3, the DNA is TGTGCCAGCAGTTTATTGGCAGGGGGTAGGTACAATGAGCAGTTCTTC. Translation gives CASSLLAGGRYNEQFF.

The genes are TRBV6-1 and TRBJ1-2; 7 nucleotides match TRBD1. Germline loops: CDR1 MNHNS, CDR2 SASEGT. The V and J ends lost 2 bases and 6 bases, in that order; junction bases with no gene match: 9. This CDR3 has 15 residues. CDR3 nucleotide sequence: TGTGCCAGCAGTGAAAACAGGGGAGGTTTGCATGGCTACACCTTC. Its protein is CASSENRGGLHGYTF.

This CDR3 reads CASSQQGHEQYF. As DNA, the CDR3 is TGTGCCAGCAGCCAACAGGGTCACGAGCAGTACTTC. J is TRBJ2-7 and V is TRBV5-5; tentative D call: TRBD1 (6 bases). With 4 bases removed from V and 5 bases from J, the gap between germline ends came to 10 bases. The CDR3 is 12 amino acids. Germline CDR1 SGHKS, CDR2 YYEKEE (reference sequence).

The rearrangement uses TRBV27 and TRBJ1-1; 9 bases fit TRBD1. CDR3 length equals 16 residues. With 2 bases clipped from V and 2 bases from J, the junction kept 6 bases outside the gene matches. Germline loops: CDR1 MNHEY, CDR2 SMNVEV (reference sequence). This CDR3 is CASSLLQGAHNTEAFF. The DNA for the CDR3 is TGTGCCAGCAGTTTACTACAGGGGGCCCATAACACTGAAGCTTTCTTT.

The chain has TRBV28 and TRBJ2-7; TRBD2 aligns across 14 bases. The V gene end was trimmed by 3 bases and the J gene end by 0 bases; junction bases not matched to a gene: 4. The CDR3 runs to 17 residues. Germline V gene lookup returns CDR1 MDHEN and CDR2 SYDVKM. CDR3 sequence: CASSFGLAGGSSYEQYF. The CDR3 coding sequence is TGTGCCAGCAGTTTTGGACTAGCGGGGGGAAGCTCCTACGAGCAGTACTTC.

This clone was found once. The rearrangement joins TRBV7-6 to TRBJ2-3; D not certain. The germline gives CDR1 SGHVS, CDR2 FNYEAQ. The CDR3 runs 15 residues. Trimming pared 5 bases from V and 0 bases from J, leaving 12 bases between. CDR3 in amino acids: CASSQSVGSTDTQYF. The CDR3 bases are TGTGCCAGCAGCCAAAGCGTCGGGAGCACAGATACGCAGTATTTT. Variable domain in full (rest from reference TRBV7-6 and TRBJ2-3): GAGVSQSPRYKVTKRGQDVALRCDPISGHVSLYWYRQALGQGPEFLTYFNYEAQQDKSGLPNDRFSAERPEGSISTLTIQRTEQRDSAMYRCASSQSVGSTDTQYFGPGTRLTVL.

The CDR3 DNA sequence: TGTGCCAGCAGCTTAGTTGCGACTAGCACAGATACGCAGTATTTT. Amino acids: CASSLVATSTDTQYF. V usage is TRBV7-6 and J usage is TRBJ2-3, with D uncertain. V was pared by 1 base and J by 0 bases, with 8 bases between. The CDR3 totals 15 residues. In germline, CDR1 is SGHVS, CDR2 FNYEAQ. Full variable domain (rest looked up from reference TRBV7-6 and TRBJ2-3): GAGVSQSPRYKVTKRGQDVALRCDPISGHVSLYWYRQALGQGPEFLTYFNYEAQQDKSGLPNDRFSAERPEGSISTLTIQRTEQRDSAMYRCASSLVATSTDTQYFGPGTRLTVL.

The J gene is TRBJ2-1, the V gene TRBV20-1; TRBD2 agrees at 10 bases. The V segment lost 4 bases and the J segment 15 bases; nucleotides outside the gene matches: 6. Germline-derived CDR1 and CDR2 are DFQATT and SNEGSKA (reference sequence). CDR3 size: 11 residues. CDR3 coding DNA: TGCAGTGCTATCTTGAGCGGGAGGGGGTTCTTC. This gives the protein CSAILSGRGFF.

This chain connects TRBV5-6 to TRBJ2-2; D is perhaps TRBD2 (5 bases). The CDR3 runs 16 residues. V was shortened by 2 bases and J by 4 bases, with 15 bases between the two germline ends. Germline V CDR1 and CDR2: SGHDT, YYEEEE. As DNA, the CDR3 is TGTGCCAGCAGCTTCGGATTTACAGAGGGCACCGGGGAGCTGTTTTTT. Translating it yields CASSFGFTEGTGELFF.

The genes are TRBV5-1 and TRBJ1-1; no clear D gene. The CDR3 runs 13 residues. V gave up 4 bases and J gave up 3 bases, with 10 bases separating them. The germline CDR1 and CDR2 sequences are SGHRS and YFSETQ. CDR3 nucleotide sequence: TGCGCCAGCAGCCGGTCACCTGACACTGAAGCTTTCTTT. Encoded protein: CASSRSPDTEAFF. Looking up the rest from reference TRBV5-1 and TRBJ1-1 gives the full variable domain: KAGVTQTPRYLIKTRGQQVTLSCSPISGHRSVSWYQQTPGQGLQFLFEYFSETQRNKGNFPGRFSGRQFSNSRSEMNVSTLELGDSALYLCASSRSPDTEAFFGQGTRLTVV.

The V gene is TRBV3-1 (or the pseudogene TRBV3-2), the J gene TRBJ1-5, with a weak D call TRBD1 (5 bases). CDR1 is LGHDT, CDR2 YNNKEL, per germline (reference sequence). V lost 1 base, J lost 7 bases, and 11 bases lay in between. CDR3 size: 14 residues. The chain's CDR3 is CASSQAGGEQPQHF. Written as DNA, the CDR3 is TGTGCCAGCAGCCAAGCTGGGGGGGAACAGCCCCAGCATTTT.

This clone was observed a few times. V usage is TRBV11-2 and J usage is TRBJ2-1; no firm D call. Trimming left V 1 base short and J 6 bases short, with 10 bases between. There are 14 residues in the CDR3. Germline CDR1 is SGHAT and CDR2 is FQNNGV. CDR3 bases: TGTGCCAGCAGCTTAGGGGTAGCCGTCAATGAGCAGTTCTTC. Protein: CASSLGVAVNEQFF.

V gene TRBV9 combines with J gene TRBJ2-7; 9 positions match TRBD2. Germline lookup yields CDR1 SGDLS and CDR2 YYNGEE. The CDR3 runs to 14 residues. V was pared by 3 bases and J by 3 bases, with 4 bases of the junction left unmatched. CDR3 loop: CASSALAGGYEQYF. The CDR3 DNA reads TGTGCCAGCAGCGCACTAGCGGGTGGCTACGAGCAGTACTTC.

The CDR3 region is CSVEYSGSVGELFF. The CDR3, as DNA: TGCAGCGTTGAATATAGCGGGAGCGTCGGGGAGCTGTTTTTT. V usage is TRBV29-1 and J usage is TRBJ2-2, with 9 bases that match TRBD2. The CDR3 totals 14 residues. The junction had 5 bases not matched to a gene; V was cut back by 2 bases and J by 7 bases. CDR1 is SQVTM and CDR2 is ANQGSEA in the germline V gene.

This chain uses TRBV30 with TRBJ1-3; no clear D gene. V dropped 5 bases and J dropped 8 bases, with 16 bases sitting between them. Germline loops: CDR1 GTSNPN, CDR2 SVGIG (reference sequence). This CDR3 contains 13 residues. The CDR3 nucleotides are TGTGCCTGGGGACCTCCGGGGAGGGACACCATATATTTT. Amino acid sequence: CAWGPPGRDTIYF.

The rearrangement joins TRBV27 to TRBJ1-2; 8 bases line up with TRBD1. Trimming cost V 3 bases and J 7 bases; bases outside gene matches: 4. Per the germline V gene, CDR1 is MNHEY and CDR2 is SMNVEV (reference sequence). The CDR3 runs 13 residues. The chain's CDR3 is CASSLNRGFGYTF. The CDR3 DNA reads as TGTGCCAGCAGTTTGAACAGGGGGTTTGGCTACACCTTC.

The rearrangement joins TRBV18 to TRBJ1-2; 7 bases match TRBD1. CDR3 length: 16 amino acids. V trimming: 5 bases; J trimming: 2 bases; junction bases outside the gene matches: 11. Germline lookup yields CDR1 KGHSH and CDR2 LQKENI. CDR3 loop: CASSAGDRLLNYGYTF. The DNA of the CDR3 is TGTGCCAGCTCAGCCGGGGACAGACTTCTAAACTATGGCTACACCTTC.

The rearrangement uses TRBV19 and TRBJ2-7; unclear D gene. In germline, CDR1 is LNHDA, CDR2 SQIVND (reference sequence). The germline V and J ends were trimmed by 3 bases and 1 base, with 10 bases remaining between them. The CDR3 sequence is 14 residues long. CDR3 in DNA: TGTGCCAGTAGTATCCAGTTTACGTCCTACGAGCAGTACTTC. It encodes CASSIQFTSYEQYF.

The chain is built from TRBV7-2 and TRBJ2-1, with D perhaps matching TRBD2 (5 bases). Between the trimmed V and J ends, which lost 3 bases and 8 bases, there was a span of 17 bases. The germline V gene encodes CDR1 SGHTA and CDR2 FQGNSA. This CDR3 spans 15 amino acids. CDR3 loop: CASSFQSTNGDEQFF. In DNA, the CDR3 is TGTGCCAGCAGCTTTCAATCCACGAACGGGGATGAGCAGTTCTTC.

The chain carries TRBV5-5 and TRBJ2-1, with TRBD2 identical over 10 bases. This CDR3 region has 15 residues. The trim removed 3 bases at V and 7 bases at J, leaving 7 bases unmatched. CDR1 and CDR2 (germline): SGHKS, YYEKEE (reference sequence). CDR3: CASSSGLAEPNEQFF. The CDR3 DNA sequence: TGTGCCAGCAGCTCCGGACTAGCGGAGCCGAATGAGCAGTTCTTC.

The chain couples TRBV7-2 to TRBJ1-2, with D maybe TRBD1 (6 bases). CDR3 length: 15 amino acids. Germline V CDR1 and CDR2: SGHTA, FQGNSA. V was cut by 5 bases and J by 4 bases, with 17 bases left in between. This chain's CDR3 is CASSPLQGEGYGYTF. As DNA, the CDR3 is TGTGCCAGCAGCCCGTTACAGGGTGAGGGCTATGGCTACACCTTC.

CDR3 coding DNA: TGTGCCAGCTCAACAGGGACCTCCGCGAACCAGCATTTT. Translating gives CASSTGTSANQHF. This sequence joins TRBV18 and TRBJ1-5; possibly TRBD1 for D (6 bases). The CDR3 consists of 13 residues. CDR1 is KGHSH and CDR2 is LQKENI in the germline V gene. The germline V and J ends were trimmed by 5 bases and 12 bases, with 17 bases remaining between them. The entire variable domain, with the rest obtained from reference TRBV18 and TRBJ1-5, is as follows: NAGVMQNPRHLVRRRGQEARLRCSPMKGHSHVYWYRQLPEEGLKFMVYLQKENIIDESGMPKERFSAEFPKEGPSILRIQQVVRGDSAAYFCASSTGTSANQHFGDGTRLSIL.